This note documents a single TCR beta chain sequence. Its target is unknown. Other DNA sequences from this sample encode an identical CDR3 as well. Those with chemo-refractory metastatic non-small-cell lung cancer were treated with focal radiation combined with CTLA-4 blockade using ipilimumab. This entry belongs to a study of radiotherapy plus CTLA-4 blockade in lung cancer. Overall study: Disease control was seen in around 31% of patients, objective responses in about 19%.

This CDR3 contains 14 residues. Trimming removed 5 bases at V and 1 base at J, with 8 bases between. Germline V lookup: CDR1 MNHEY, CDR2 SVGAGI. Whole-study results and caveats: The study found tumor-derived TCR clones expanded in blood after radiotherapy plus ipilimumab. According to reports, early shifts in blood T cell clones, alongside interferon-beta, forecast response most accurately.

Using immunoSEQ multiplex PCR, the repertoire was profiled, and TCRdb retains in-frame clones only, with some absent. The sample lists around 78,000 clones, 78% occurring once. This sequence originates from a human donor with non-small cell lung cancer who had a partial response to radiotherapy plus ipilimumab. Some clones in this sample may be carry-over from other donors' samples. The chain has TRBV6-5 and TRBJ2-2; D gene unclear. The sample was peripheral blood, taken from a patient treated with radiotherapy plus ipilimumab. The CDR3 here is CASSPTWNTGELFF. The DNA of the CDR3 is TGTGCCAGCAGTCCTACTTGGAACACCGGGGAGCTGTTTTTT.